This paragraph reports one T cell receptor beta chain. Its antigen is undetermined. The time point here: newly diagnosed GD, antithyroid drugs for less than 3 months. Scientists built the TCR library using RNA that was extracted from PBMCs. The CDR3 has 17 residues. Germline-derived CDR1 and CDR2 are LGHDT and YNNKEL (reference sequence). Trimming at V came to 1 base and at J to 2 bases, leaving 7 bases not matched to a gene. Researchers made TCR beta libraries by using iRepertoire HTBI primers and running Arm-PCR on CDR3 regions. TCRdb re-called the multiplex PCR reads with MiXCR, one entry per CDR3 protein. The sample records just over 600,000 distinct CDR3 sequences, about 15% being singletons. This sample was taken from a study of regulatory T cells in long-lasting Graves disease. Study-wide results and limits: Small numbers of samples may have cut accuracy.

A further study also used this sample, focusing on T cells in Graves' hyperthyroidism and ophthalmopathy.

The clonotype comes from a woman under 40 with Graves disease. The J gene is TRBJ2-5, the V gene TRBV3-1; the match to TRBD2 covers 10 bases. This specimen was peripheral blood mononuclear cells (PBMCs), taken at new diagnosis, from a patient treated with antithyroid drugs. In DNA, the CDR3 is TGTGCCAGCAGCCAAGGCCCGGGTAGCGGGAGGCAAGAGACCCAGTACTTC. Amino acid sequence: CASSQGPGSGRQETQYF.